This T cell receptor (beta chain) was retrieved from a study of control samples from healthy donors and cancer patients (dated by TCRdb to the early 2020s). Reading the germline V gene gives CDR1 MNHEY and CDR2 SVGAGI. Spanning cysteine to phenylalanine, the CDR3 consists of 15 amino acids. The retained sequence is limited to the CDR3, 45 bases, with the frame set at the first base. Trimming at the junction amounts to 6 bases on V and 0 bases on J, and the germline ends lie 14 bases apart. About this clone: The target of this receptor is not known. Qualities for individual bases were not recorded, and no much larger clone is one base off.

Library construction relied on the immunoSEQ multiplex PCR assay. TCRdb's version of the immuneACCESS table is confined to in-frame rearrangements and falls short of the full clone set. An unresolved V gene accounts for under half of the shortfall where checked; the remainder is of unknown origin. Here the sample has some 130,000 clones; over 75% occur a single time. Of the sample, almost 2.5% falls within the top ten clones. Sequenced: blood. This chain is built from TRBV6-5 and TRBJ1-2; possibly the D gene is TRBD1, per 6 matching bases. This sequence was found in a man aged 18 to 30 in good health. The CDR3 protein: CASRPDRLANYGYTF. In nucleotides, the sequence is TGTGCCAGCAGGCCGGACAGACTAGCTAACTATGGCTACACCTTC.